This TCR beta chain was captured in a study of Graves' ophthalmopathy and Graves' hyperthyroidism. General study results and limits: Most thyroid clonotypes with frequency above 0.001 were detected in blood too.

RNA served as the template for amplifying TCR beta CDR3 regions. First-round RT-PCR with HTBI primers preceded a second-round multiplex PCR. Using its own MiXCR run on the multiplex PCR reads, TCRdb lists one record per CDR3 protein. The repertoire holds 600,000 to 950,000 distinct CDR3 sequences, with roughly 40% as singletons. Ophthalmopathy was moderately-to-severely active, CAS at least 3, NOSPECS at least 4, lasting under 3 months. The germline gives CDR1 MDHEN, CDR2 SYDVKM. This CDR3 comprises 15 residues. The V and J ends lost 5 bases and 3 bases respectively, with 14 bases between them. This clonotype turned up a few times. As yet, its antigen is unknown.

The sequence was obtained from an adult man with Graves' ophthalmopathy. Sequenced input: peripheral blood. This chain joins TRBV28 and TRBJ1-5; possibly TRBD1 for D (5 bases). The CDR3 loop is CASSPTDSYNQPQHF. For the CDR3, the DNA is TGTGCCAGCAGTCCTACTGACAGTTACAATCAGCCCCAGCATTTT.